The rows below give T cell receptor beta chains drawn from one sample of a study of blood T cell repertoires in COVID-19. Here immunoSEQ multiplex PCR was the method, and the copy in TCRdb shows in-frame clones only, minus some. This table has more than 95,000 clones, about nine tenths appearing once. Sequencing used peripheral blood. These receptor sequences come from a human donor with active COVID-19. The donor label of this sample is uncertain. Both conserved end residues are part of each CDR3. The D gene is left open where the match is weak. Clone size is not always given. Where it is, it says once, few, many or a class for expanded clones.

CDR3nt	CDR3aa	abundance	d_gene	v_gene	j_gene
TGTGCCAGCAGTTTTCGGACAGGGGGATCCTCTGGGGCCAACGTCCTGACTTTC	CASSFRTGGSSGANVLTF	-	TRBD1	TRBV27	TRBJ2-6
TGTGCCAGCAGCCGGGGAGGGCTGAACACTGAAGCTTTCTTT	CASSRGGLNTEAFF	few	-	TRBV4-2	TRBJ1-1
TGTGCCAGCAGCCGGACTTTCCCCTTCTACGAGCAGTACTTC	CASSRTFPFYEQYF	-	-	TRBV27	TRBJ2-7
TGTGCCAGCTCACCACGTCCCAGGGGAGTCACCGGGGAGCTGTTTTTT	CASSPRPRGVTGELFF	-	-	TRBV18	TRBJ2-2
TGTGCCAGCAGTAAAACCTCCGGGTCAGTAATCGAGCAGTTCTTC	CASSKTSGSVIEQFF	-	-	TRBV28	TRBJ2-1
TGTGCCAGCAGCCTATCGACAGGGTTAGCCAAAAACATTCAGTACTTC	CASSLSTGLAKNIQYF	-	TRBD1	TRBV9	TRBJ2-4
TGCAGCGTTGCCGGACAGGGGACAGATACGCAGTATTTT	CSVAGQGTDTQYF	once	TRBD1	TRBV29-1	TRBJ2-3
TGTGCCAGCAAATCCGACAGGGGGCTTGCTGGGGCCAACGTCCTGACTTTC	CASKSDRGLAGANVLTF	-	TRBD1	TRBV2	TRBJ2-6
TGCGCCAGCAGCAGGCCGGGACAGGTCTCCTACAATGAGCAGTTCTTC	CASSRPGQVSYNEQFF	-	TRBD1	TRBV5-1	TRBJ2-1
TGCGCCAGCAGCTCCAAAGGGACAGGGAACCAAAACATTCAGTACTTC	CASSSKGTGNQNIQYF	-	TRBD1	TRBV5-1	TRBJ2-4
TGTGCCAGCAGCCTTAGGGGGAGTAATCAGCCCCAGCATTTT	CASSLRGSNQPQHF	-	-	TRBV7-2	TRBJ1-5
TGTGCCAGCAGCCAAATTTTGGCGGGGGGCCGGAGTCAGCGTGAAAAACTGTTTTTT	CASSQILAGGRSQREKLFF	-	-	TRBV6-2/TRBV6-3	TRBJ1-4
TGCGCCAGCAGCTTGAGCAACAGGATGAACTATGGCTACACCTTC	CASSLSNRMNYGYTF	-	-	TRBV5-1	TRBJ1-2
TGTGCCAGCAGCTTATACGAGACTAGCGGGGGTACGCAGTATTTT	CASSLYETSGGTQYF	-	TRBD2	TRBV7-6	TRBJ2-3
TGTGCCAGCAGCTGGACTAGCGGGGGGGGCAATGAGCAGTTCTTC	CASSWTSGGGNEQFF	-	TRBD2	TRBV11-2	TRBJ2-1
TGTGCCAGCTCACCACAGGAACTACTCGAGCAGTTCTTC	CASSPQELLEQFF	-	-	TRBV18	TRBJ2-1
TGTGCCAGCAGCCAAATTTTAGCGGGGGGGCTCTTGGAAGAGACCCAGTACTTC	CASSQILAGGLLEETQYF	-	TRBD2	TRBV4-2	TRBJ2-5
TGTGCCAGCAGCAAAGACAGGAATTCACCCCTCCACTTT	CASSKDRNSPLHF	-	-	TRBV6-5	TRBJ1-6
TGTGCCAGCAGTTTTCCCCAGGGGTTCGGCAATCAGCCCCAGCATTTT	CASSFPQGFGNQPQHF	-	-	TRBV28	TRBJ1-5
TGTGCTAGCCAAGGGGGGGGCTATGGCTACACCTTC	CASQGGGYGYTF	once	-	TRBV12-5	TRBJ1-2
TGCAGCGTGGGAGCGGGGGGCTCCTACAATGAGCAGTTCTTC	CSVGAGGSYNEQFF	-	TRBD2	TRBV29-1	TRBJ2-1
TGTGCCAGCAGTTACTCGAGTGAGCAGTTCTTC	CASSYSSEQFF	-	-	TRBV6-6	TRBJ2-1
TGTGCCAGCAGCTTAGACGGGGTTTACACTGAAGCTTTCTTT	CASSLDGVYTEAFF	-	-	TRBV7-9	TRBJ1-1
TGTGCCATCAACCGGGATTCTAATGAAAAACTGTTTTTT	CAINRDSNEKLFF	-	-	TRBV10-3	TRBJ1-4